The rows below give T cell receptor beta chains drawn from one sample of a study of blood T cells in healthy people across ages. Using its own MiXCR run on the 5' RACE reads, TCRdb lists one record per CDR3 protein. This table holds roughly 650,000 distinct CDR3 sequences, about 30% found once. The sequenced material came from blood. The receptor source for this set is a woman aged 80 or older in good health. Both conserved end residues are part of each CDR3. Each record gives: J gene, V gene, D gene, clone size, CDR3 DNA, CDR3 protein. The D gene is left open where the match is weak. Size is omitted from some rows. Given values are once, few, many or a class for expanded clones.

>TRBJ2-1|TRBV6-1|NA|many
TGTGCCAGCAGTGATTACGGGGGGCGGCCCTCGGATGAGCAGTTCTTC
CASSDYGGRPSDEQFF
>TRBJ2-1|TRBV3-1|NA|many
TGTGCCAGCAGCCATGGGGGCTTCGGGAATGAGCAGTTCTTC
CASSHGGFGNEQFF
>TRBJ1-6|TRBV3-1|NA|many
TGTGCCAGCAGCCAAGTTCCCCAGAGTAATTCACCCCTCCACTTT
CASSQVPQSNSPLHF
>TRBJ2-3|TRBV15|NA|many
TGTGCCACCAGCCACGGCGAGGGGGGAGGAAGCACAGATACGCAGTATTTT
CATSHGEGGGSTDTQYF
>TRBJ2-3|TRBV9|TRBD1|many
TGTGCCAGCAGCCCATCACAGGGGTGGGCGGCAGATACGCAGTATTTT
CASSPSQGWAADTQYF
>TRBJ1-5|TRBV4-2|TRBD1|many
TGTGCCAGCAGCCAAGGGGTGACAGGGGGCGGACAGCCCCAGCATTTT
CASSQGVTGGGQPQHF
>TRBJ1-5|TRBV12-3/TRBV12-4|NA|many
TGTGCCAGCAGTTTAGGGAGGGCTAATCAGCCCCAGCATTTT
CASSLGRANQPQHF
>TRBJ2-5|TRBV29-1|NA|many
TGCAGCGCCGCCCAACAGGGAACGGAGACCCAGTACTTC
CSAAQQGTETQYF
>TRBJ1-1|TRBV5-6|NA|many
TGTGCCAGCAGCTTGAGCGAGACACGGTTAAACACTGAAGCTTTCTTT
CASSLSETRLNTEAFF
>TRBJ1-4|TRBV15|TRBD1|NA
TGTGCCACCAGGACAGGGGGAAGCGTAAAAGAAAAACTGTTTTTT
CATRTGGSVKEKLFF
>TRBJ1-5|TRBV20-1|NA|few
TGCAGTGCTTACAGGGTGTTAGGAAATCAGCCCCAGCATTTT
CSAYRVLGNQPQHF
>TRBJ1-5|TRBV6-2/TRBV6-3|NA|many
TGTGCCAGCAGCTTAGGCAGGGAAGAGCAGCCCCAGCATTTT
CASSLGREEQPQHF
>TRBJ2-1|TRBV30|NA|many
TGTGCCTGGAGTCGCAATGAGCAGTTCTTC
CAWSRNEQFF
>TRBJ1-5|TRBV3-1|TRBD1|NA
TGTGCCAGCAGCCAAGGGGTCGACAGGGGGCGTCAGCCCCAGCATTTT
CASSQGVDRGRQPQHF
>TRBJ2-3|TRBV7-2|TRBD2|many
TGTGCCAGCAGCTTGGCCAGCGGGGGGGGCGTATATACGCAGTATTTT
CASSLASGGGVYTQYF
>TRBJ1-4|TRBV7-2|TRBD1|many
TGTGCCAGCAGCTTGACAGGGGCCCCTAATGAAAAACTGTTTTTT
CASSLTGAPNEKLFF
>TRBJ2-1|TRBV7-7|TRBD2|many
TGTGCTAGCAGCCTAAGCCTAGCGGGGGGGTACAATGAGCAGTTCTTC
CASSLSLAGGYNEQFF
>TRBJ2-7|TRBV20-1|TRBD1|many
TGCAGTACTAGTCACGCCGGGACAGGGGGCATTTACGAGCAGTACTTC
CSTSHAGTGGIYEQYF
>TRBJ2-7|TRBV30|NA|NA
TGTGCCTGGGGGAAGGGCAGGGGGGACGAGCAGTACTTC
CAWGKGRGDEQYF
>TRBJ2-4|TRBV28|TRBD2|few
TGTGCCAGCAGTTTGGGTAGCGGGGGAGGGAACATTCAGTACTTC
CASSLGSGGGNIQYF
>TRBJ1-2|TRBV10-3|NA|many
TGTGCCATCAGTGAGTCGCCGCCCTATGGCTACACCTTC
CAISESPPYGYTF
>TRBJ1-1|TRBV29-1|TRBD1|NA
TGCAGCGTTGAAATACAGGGGAGCACTGAAGCTTTCTTT
CSVEIQGSTEAFF
>TRBJ1-2|TRBV10-3|TRBD1|NA
TGTGCCGCGCGGGACAGTTTGGGGTTAGGCTACACCTTC
CAARDSLGLGYTF
>TRBJ1-1|TRBV7-3|NA|few
TGTGCCAGCAGCTTAGCGGCCCTAAAGGGGAAGGACACTGAAGCTTTCTTT
CASSLAALKGKDTEAFF
>TRBJ2-7|TRBV12-3/TRBV12-4|NA|NA
TGTGCCAGCAGCTGGGATTACACCTACGAGCAGTACTTC
CASSWDYTYEQYF
>TRBJ1-2|TRBV7-3|NA|few
TGTGCCAGCACCATTATAGGGGAGGGGAACTATGGCTACACCTTC
CASTIIGEGNYGYTF
>TRBJ2-5|TRBV2|NA|many
TGTGCCAGCAGTGAAGGGACAGTCTACCAAGAGACCCAGTACTTC
CASSEGTVYQETQYF
>TRBJ2-4|TRBV4-3|TRBD2|NA
TGCGCCAGCAGCCCTAATGCGGGGGGCGATTGGAACATTCAGTACTTC
CASSPNAGGDWNIQYF
>TRBJ2-5|TRBV7-2|NA|NA
TGTGCCAGCAGCCCTCTTAAGCGAGAGACCCAGTACTTC
CASSPLKRETQYF
>TRBJ2-6|TRBV5-4|NA|many
TGTGCCAGCAGCCGCCATGGATCTGGGGCCAACGTCCTGACTTTC
CASSRHGSGANVLTF
>TRBJ2-1|TRBV7-3|TRBD2|few
TGTGCCAGCAGCCTAAACCTAGCGGGGGGACTCGGTGAGCAGTTCTTC
CASSLNLAGGLGEQFF
>TRBJ2-3|TRBV28|NA|many
TGTGCCAGCAGTCCGAGCGGCAAGAGCACAGATACGCAGTATTTT
CASSPSGKSTDTQYF
>TRBJ1-2|TRBV9|TRBD1|many
TGTGCCAGCAAAAGGGACAGAGCTAACTATGGCTACACCTTC
CASKRDRANYGYTF
>TRBJ2-5|TRBV4-2|TRBD1|many
TGTGCCAGCAGCCAAGATAAGTGGGGGACAGGGAAAAAGACCCAGTACTTC
CASSQDKWGTGKKTQYF
>TRBJ2-3|TRBV5-1|TRBD1|many
TGCGCCAGCAGCTTGGATACAGGGGTGGATACGCAGTATTTT
CASSLDTGVDTQYF
>TRBJ1-1|TRBV20-1|TRBD1|few
TGCAGTGCTATTTCACAGGGGTGGCAAACTGAAGCTTTCTTT
CSAISQGWQTEAFF
>TRBJ2-2|TRBV5-1|NA|NA
TGCGCCCGCAGCGCGGACAGGAACACCGGGGAGCTGTTTTTT
CARSADRNTGELFF
>TRBJ2-1|TRBV7-9|NA|NA
TGTGCCAGCAGCCCAACGGGAGTTTTAAGACCCTCCAATGAGCAGTTCTTC
CASSPTGVLRPSNEQFF
>TRBJ1-6|TRBV3-1|TRBD1|many
TGTGCCAGCAGTAACAGGGGTAATCGTTCACCCCTCCACTTT
CASSNRGNRSPLHF
>TRBJ2-7|TRBV7-9|NA|many
TGTGCCAGCAGCTTTTCAGACTACGAGCAGTACTTC
CASSFSDYEQYF
>TRBJ2-1|TRBV20-1|TRBD2|NA
TGCAGTGCTAGAAGAGGCGGGAGAAGGGATGAGCAGTTCTTC
CSARRGGRRDEQFF
>TRBJ2-1|TRBV29-1|NA|NA
TGCAGCGGGATAACGTTAACCTCCTACAATGAGCAGTTCTTC
CSGITLTSYNEQFF
>TRBJ1-1|TRBV6-2/TRBV6-3|NA|NA
TGTGTCAGCATGGGGAGGGGCTCGAACACTGAAGCTTTCTTT
CVSMGRGSNTEAFF
>TRBJ1-2|TRBV12-3/TRBV12-4|NA|few
TGTGCCAGCAGTCTACCGGGGTACTATGGCTACACCTTC
CASSLPGYYGYTF
>TRBJ2-7|TRBV6-1|TRBD1|many
TGTGCCAGCAGAGACAAAAGGACAGGGTCCTACGAGCAGTACTTC
CASRDKRTGSYEQYF
>TRBJ2-1|TRBV7-2|TRBD2|NA
TGTGCCAGCAGCCTTGGAGTAGCGGGGGGGCAGGATGAGAAGTTTTTC
CASSLGVAGGQDEKFF